These T cell receptor beta chains were read from a single sample in a study of cytomegalovirus exposure and HLA in healthy donors. The repertoire was sequenced with immunoSEQ multiplex PCR; TCRdb's copy has only in-frame clones and lacks some. This sample lists fewer than 85,000 clones; its ten largest clones have about 4%. The specimen was PBMCs. Every receptor here comes from a female donor in good health and CMV-seropositive. Both conserved end residues are part of each CDR3. D genes are given only for firm matches.

NA | TRBJ2-7 | TRBV27 | CASSTAGPSYEQYF | TGTGCCAGCAGTACCGCGGGACCCTCTTACGAGCAGTACTTC
NA | TRBJ2-2 | TRBV4-1 | CASSQDPQAPGELFF | TGCGCCAGCAGCCAAGACCCCCAAGCACCCGGGGAGCTGTTTTTT
TRBD2 | TRBJ2-5 | TRBV6-1 | CASSGLAGGQETQYF | TGTGCCAGCAGTGGACTAGCGGGGGGGCAAGAGACCCAGTACTTC
TRBD2 | TRBJ2-1 | TRBV7-2 | CASSLFGRGLVSPNEQFF | TGTGCCAGCAGCTTATTTGGGAGAGGACTAGTATCCCCCAATGAGCAGTTCTTC
TRBD2 | TRBJ2-7 | TRBV29-1 | CSVGKLAGIKYEQYF | TGCAGCGTTGGAAAACTAGCGGGAATCAAGTACGAGCAGTACTTC
TRBD1 | TRBJ1-2 | TRBV7-3 | CASSPGQNYGYTF | TGTGCCAGCAGCCCGGGACAGAACTATGGCTACACCTTC
TRBD2 | TRBJ2-1 | TRBV2 | CASSNERDFSYNEQFF | TGTGCCAGCAGTAATGAGCGGGATTTCTCCTACAATGAGCAGTTCTTC
TRBD2 | TRBJ2-1 | TRBV7-2 | CASSSRAGDYNEQFF | TGTGCCAGCAGCTCCCGAGCGGGGGACTACAATGAGCAGTTCTTC
NA | TRBJ1-1 | TRBV6-1 | CASTPPPGNTEAFF | TGTGCCAGCACCCCACCCCCAGGGAACACTGAAGCTTTCTTT
TRBD1 | TRBJ2-3 | TRBV6-6 | CAVNRDRSTDTQYF | TGTGCCGTAAACCGGGACAGAAGCACAGATACGCAGTATTTT
TRBD2 | TRBJ2-7 | TRBV7-9 | CASSRGLGTAEQYF | TGTGCCAGCAGCCGCGGACTAGGTACGGCCGAGCAGTACTTC
NA | TRBJ2-5 | TRBV6-6 | CASSYSRRGGQETQYF | TGTGCCAGCAGTTACTCTCGACGAGGGGGACAAGAGACCCAGTACTTC
NA | TRBJ1-6 | TRBV4-1 | CASSAYRANSPLHF | TGCGCCAGCAGCGCTTACAGGGCCAATTCACCCCTCCACTTT
TRBD1 | TRBJ1-2 | TRBV7-2 | CASSLGMTGAGYGYTF | TGTGCCAGCAGCTTAGGGATGACAGGGGCAGGATATGGCTACACCTTC
NA | TRBJ2-6 | TRBV6-5 | CASSYSGVSGANVLTF | TGTGCCAGCAGTTACTCCGGAGTCTCTGGGGCCAACGTCCTGACTTTC
NA | TRBJ1-5 | TRBV6-1 | CASSERDQPQHF | TGTGCCAGCAGTGAACGAGATCAGCCCCAGCATTTT
NA | TRBJ2-7 | TRBV15 | CATSRQQGYEQYF | TGTGCCACCAGCAGACAACAGGGCTACGAGCAGTACTTC
TRBD1 | TRBJ2-7 | TRBV28 | CASSSGQGAYEQYF | TGTGCCAGCAGTTCCGGACAGGGGGCCTACGAGCAGTACTTC
NA | TRBJ1-4 | TRBV4-1 | CASSQVQAWTNEKLFF | TGCGCCAGCAGCCAGGTTCAGGCCTGGACTAATGAAAAACTGTTTTTT
NA | TRBJ1-2 | TRBV6-5 | CASSYKGLAGNGYTF | TGTGCCAGCAGTTATAAGGGTTTGGCCGGGAATGGCTACACCTTC
TRBD1 | TRBJ1-4 | TRBV25-1 | CASSGTGRVGKLFF | TGTGCCAGCAGTGGGACAGGGAGAGTAGGAAAACTGTTTTTT
TRBD1 | TRBJ2-1 | TRBV5-1 | CASSRGQDWDNEQFF | TGCGCCAGCAGCCGGGGACAGGATTGGGACAATGAGCAGTTCTTC
NA | TRBJ2-1 | TRBV29-1 | CSLRSPNEQFF | TGCAGCCTCAGGTCCCCCAATGAGCAGTTCTTC
TRBD1 | TRBJ2-7 | TRBV29-1 | CSARPGGAYEQYF | TGCAGCGCCCGTCCAGGGGGAGCCTACGAGCAGTACTTC
TRBD2 | TRBJ2-7 | TRBV7-7 | CASSLALAGVDEQYF | TGTGCTAGCAGCTTAGCCCTAGCGGGGGTCGACGAGCAGTACTTC
TRBD1 | TRBJ2-4 | TRBV11-1 | CASSPKPKDRVGIQYF | TGTGCCAGCAGCCCCAAACCCAAGGACAGGGTCGGGATTCAGTACTTC
TRBD2 | TRBJ2-1 | TRBV18 | CASSPPRGLAGENEQFF | TGTGCCAGCTCACCACCTCGGGGACTAGCGGGAGAAAATGAGCAGTTCTTC